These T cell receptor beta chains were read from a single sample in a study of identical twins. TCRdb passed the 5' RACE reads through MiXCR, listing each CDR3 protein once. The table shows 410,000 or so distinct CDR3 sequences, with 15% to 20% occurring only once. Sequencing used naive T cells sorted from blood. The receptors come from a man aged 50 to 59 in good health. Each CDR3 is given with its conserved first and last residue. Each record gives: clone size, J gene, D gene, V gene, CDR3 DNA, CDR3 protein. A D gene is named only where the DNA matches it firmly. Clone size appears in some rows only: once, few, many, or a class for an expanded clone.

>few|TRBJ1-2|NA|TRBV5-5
TGTGCCAGCAGCTTGGTAGAGGGGACCTACACCTTC
CASSLVEGTYTF
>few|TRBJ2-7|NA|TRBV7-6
TGTGCCAGCAGCTTTGTAGATAGCGGTCGGGGGCGAAAACCCTCCTACGAGCAGTACTTC
CASSFVDSGRGRKPSYEQYF
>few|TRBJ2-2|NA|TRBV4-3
TGCGCCAGCAGCCAGTCCTACACCGGGGAGCTGTTTTTT
CASSQSYTGELFF
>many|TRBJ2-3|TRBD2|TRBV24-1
TGTGCCACCATAGGACTAGCTGCAGATACGCAGTATTTT
CATIGLAADTQYF
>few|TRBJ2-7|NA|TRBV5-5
TGTGCCAGCAGCTTGTGGCTCGACAGCTACGAGCAGTACTTC
CASSLWLDSYEQYF
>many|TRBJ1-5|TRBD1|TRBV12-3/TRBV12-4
TGTGCCAGCAGTTTAACCACAGGGGGCAATAGCAATCAGCCCCAGCATTTT
CASSLTTGGNSNQPQHF
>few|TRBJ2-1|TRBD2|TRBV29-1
TGCAGCGTTGAAGTAGGTAGCGGGGGGGCCAATGAGCAGTTCTTC
CSVEVGSGGANEQFF
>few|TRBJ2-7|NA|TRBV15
TGTGCCACCAGCAGAGAGCAGGGCGTTTCCTACGAGCAGTACTTC
CATSREQGVSYEQYF
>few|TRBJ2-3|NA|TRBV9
TGTGCCAGCAGCGTAGACCCTAGCGTGAGCTCGAATACGCAGTATTTT
CASSVDPSVSSNTQYF
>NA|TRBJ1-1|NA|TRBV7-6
TGTGCCAGCAGCTTAGGGGCGGGGCGGGCTTTCTTT
CASSLGAGRAFF
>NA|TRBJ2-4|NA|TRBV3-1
TGTGCCAGCAGCCAGACGGTGTCGATAGGCATTCAGTACTTC
CASSQTVSIGIQYF
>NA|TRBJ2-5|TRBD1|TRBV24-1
TGTGCCACCAGTGATTCAACAGGGGGGGAGACCCAGTACTTC
CATSDSTGGETQYF
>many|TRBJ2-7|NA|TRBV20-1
TGCAGTGCTAGAGATAGGCGGGGTTACGAGCAGTACTTC
CSARDRRGYEQYF
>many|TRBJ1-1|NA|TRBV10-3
TGTGCCATCAGAGGGATGAACACTGAAGCTTTCTTT
CAIRGMNTEAFF
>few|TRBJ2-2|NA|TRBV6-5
TGTGCCAGCAGATACACCACCGGGACAACCGGGGAGCTGTTTTTT
CASRYTTGTTGELFF
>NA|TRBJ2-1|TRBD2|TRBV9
TGTGCCAGCAGCGTAGTAACTAGCGGACCGTACAATGAGCAGTTCTTC
CASSVVTSGPYNEQFF
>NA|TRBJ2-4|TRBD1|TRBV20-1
TGCAGTGCTGGGGACAGGGGAGCCAAAAACATTCAGTACTTC
CSAGDRGAKNIQYF
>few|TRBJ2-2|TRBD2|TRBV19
TGTGCCAGTAGTATGTGGACTAGCGGCGGGGAGCTGTTTTTT
CASSMWTSGGELFF
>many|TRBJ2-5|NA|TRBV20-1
TGCAGTGCTAGACAGGGTCGGATGGAGACCCAGTACTTC
CSARQGRMETQYF
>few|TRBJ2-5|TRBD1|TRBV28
TGTGCCAGTATAGGGGGGGGGACAGGGGGCTTCAGGGAGACCCAGTACTTC
CASIGGGTGGFRETQYF
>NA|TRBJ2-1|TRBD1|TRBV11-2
TGTGCCAGCAGCTTACCATTCCGGGACAGGGGATACAATGAGCAGTTCTTC
CASSLPFRDRGYNEQFF
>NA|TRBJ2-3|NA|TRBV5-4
TGTGCCAGCAGTCCTAACGGGCAGGGGCCCACAGATACGCAGTATTTT
CASSPNGQGPTDTQYF
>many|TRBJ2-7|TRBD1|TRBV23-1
TGCGCCAGCCGAACGACAGGGAGAGGGCACGAGCAGTACTTC
CASRTTGRGHEQYF
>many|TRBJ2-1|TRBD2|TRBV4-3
TGCGCCAGCAGCCAAACTAGCGGGGGGGCAGGTGAGCAGTTCTTC
CASSQTSGGAGEQFF
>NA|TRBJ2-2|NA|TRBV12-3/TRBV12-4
TGTGCCAGCAGTATTACAGGGTTAGGGACCGGGGAGCTGTTTTTT
CASSITGLGTGELFF
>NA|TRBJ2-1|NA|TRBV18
TGTGCCAGCTCACCTCCCTTGATGTACAATGAGCAGTTCTTC
CASSPPLMYNEQFF
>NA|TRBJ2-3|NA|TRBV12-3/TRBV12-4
TGTGCCAGCTCTCATTATCATACGCAGTATTTT
CASSHYHTQYF